The 4 T cell receptor beta chains in this list originate from one sample, sequenced in a study of T cells after yellow fever vaccination. One entry per CDR3 protein, called by TCRdb with MiXCR from the 5' RACE reads. Here the sample spans around 340,000 distinct CDR3 sequences, about 12% being singletons. Sequencing used CD4+ T cells sorted from PBMCs, obtained 15 days after the yellow fever booster vaccination. The receptor source for this set is a man younger than 35 who received the YFV17D yellow fever vaccine.

V gene TRBV12-3 or TRBV12-4 combines with J gene TRBJ2-2; D is undetermined. Trimming shortened V by 7 bases and J by 4 bases, and 7 bases separated the two germline ends. CDR3 length: 12 residues. CDR3 in amino acids: CASTIGTGELFF. The DNA for the CDR3 is TGTGCCAGCACCATAGGCACCGGGGAGCTGTTTTTT.

The chain joins TRBV7-2 to TRBJ1-5; D gene unclear. Germline V gives CDR1 SGHTA, CDR2 FQGNSA. Trimming removed 0 bases at V and 0 bases at J, with 9 bases between. This CDR3 has 16 amino acids. CDR3 DNA: TGTGCCAGCAGCTTAGCGCGCCCTGATAGCAATCAGCCCCAGCATTTT. Translation: CASSLARPDSNQPQHF.

This clonotype was seen a few times. The rearrangement joins TRBV28 to TRBJ2-1; TRBD1 aligns across 10 bases. The germline CDR1 and CDR2 sequences are MDHEN and SYDVKM. There are 15 residues in the CDR3. J gave up 6 bases and V 1 base, and 3 bases lay outside the gene matches. The CDR3 sequence is CASSLSGTGVNEQFF. As DNA, the CDR3 is TGTGCCAGCAGTTTATCCGGGACAGGGGTCAATGAGCAGTTCTTC. Supplemented by reference TRBV28 and TRBJ2-1, the full variable domain reads DVKVTQSSRYLVKRTGEKVFLECVQDMDHENMFWYRQDPGLGLRLIYFSYDVKMKEKGDIPEGYSVSREKKERFSLILESASTNQTSMYLCASSLSGTGVNEQFFGPGTRLTVL.

The chain joins TRBV5-1 to TRBJ2-3; 13 nucleotides match TRBD2. Germline V CDR1 and CDR2: SGHRS, YFSETQ. This CDR3 has 15 residues. V shed 3 bases and J 4 bases; nucleotides not matched to a gene: 2. The CDR3 is CASSYGLAGADTQYF. The CDR3 DNA reads as TGCGCCAGCAGCTATGGACTAGCGGGGGCAGATACGCAGTATTTT.